The next 17 T cell receptor beta chains were all read from a single sample in a study of control samples from healthy donors and cancer patients. Clones were sequenced by immunoSEQ multiplex PCR, and TCRdb holds only the in-frame ones, with some missing. The sample consists of 170,000 or so clones, roughly 91% of them appearing once. The sequenced sample consisted of blood. The receptors originated from a young man in good health.

This clone was counted a few times. The rearrangement links TRBV25-1 to TRBJ1-5; 8 positions match TRBD1. CDR3 length equals 15 residues. Trimming removed 3 bases from V and 2 bases from J; junction bases left unmatched: 3. From germline, CDR1 is MGHDK and CDR2 SYGVNS. The CDR3 DNA reads TGTGCCAGCAGTGATCAGGACAGGGGCAATCAGCCCCAGCATTTT. It specifies CASSDQDRGNQPQHF.

The chain links TRBV7-9 to TRBJ1-2, with 8 bases aligning to TRBD1. V trimming: 5 bases; J trimming: 4 bases; junction bases outside the gene matches: 18. The germline CDR1 and CDR2 sequences are SEHNR and FQNEAQ (reference sequence). This CDR3 comprises 18 residues. The CDR3 DNA sequence: TGTGCCAGCAGCCGACGGACAGGGCAGTTTGGTGGGGGCTATGGCTACACCTTC. The encoded protein is CASSRRTGQFGGGYGYTF.

V is TRBV7-9 and J is TRBJ1-6, with D possibly TRBD1 on 5 matching bases. With 0 bases removed from V and 6 bases from J, the gap between germline ends came to 9 bases. CDR1 and CDR2 from the germline V gene are SEHNR and FQNEAQ (reference sequence). The CDR3 totals 15 residues. CDR3: CASSLAEGPNSPLHF. The CDR3 DNA reads TGTGCCAGCAGCTTAGCGGAGGGGCCTAATTCACCCCTCCACTTT.

The V and J genes are TRBV6-2 or TRBV6-3 and TRBJ1-6; D uncertain. V shed 2 bases and J shed 4 bases, with 12 bases lying between them. CDR1 and CDR2 (germline): MNHEY, SVGEGT. The CDR3 spans 16 residues. The chain's CDR3 is CASSYPRGLYNSPLHF. DNA for the CDR3: TGTGCCAGCAGTTACCCTCGGGGATTATATAATTCACCCCTCCACTTT.

The CDR3 protein is CASSLPSGSTDTQYF. CDR3 sequence (DNA): TGCGCCAGCAGCTTGCCTAGCGGGAGCACAGATACGCAGTATTTT. The chain combines TRBV5-1 with TRBJ2-3; 8 bases align to TRBD2. The junction had 1 base not matched to a gene; V was cut back by 1 base and J by 0 bases. The CDR3 has 15 amino acids. The V gene's germline CDR1 is SGHRS and CDR2 YFSETQ.

This rearrangement joins TRBV30 to TRBJ1-5; possibly TRBD1 for D (6 bases). The CDR3 totals 15 residues. V was cut by 1 base and J by 3 bases, with 13 bases left in between. In germline, CDR1 is GTSNPN, CDR2 SVGIG (reference sequence). The CDR3 region has the DNA TGTGCCTGGAGTGATCCCGGGGGCTACAATCAGCCCCAGCATTTT. Protein product: CAWSDPGGYNQPQHF.

A few counts support this clone. The chain links TRBV4-1 to TRBJ2-7, with D perhaps assigned TRBD1 or TRBD2 (5 bases each). V was shortened by 4 bases and J by 3 bases, with 22 bases between the two germline ends. Looked up from germline, CDR1 is MGHRA and CDR2 is YSYEKL. This CDR3 is built from 17 residues. The CDR3 DNA reads as TGCGCCAGCAGCCCTACCTCGGCCCGGGGCTCACTCTACGAGCAGTACTTC. Translation: CASSPTSARGSLYEQYF.

This chain connects TRBV2 to TRBJ1-5; tentatively, D is TRBD1 (6 bases). Per the germline V gene, CDR1 is SNHLY and CDR2 is FYNNEI. V lost 8 bases and J 2 bases, leaving 10 bases between the germline ends. This CDR3 region has 13 residues. CDR3 DNA sequence: TGTGCCAGCTACAGGGAAGGCAATCAGCCCCAGCATTTT. Residues: CASYREGNQPQHF. Variable domain in full (rest from reference TRBV2 and TRBJ1-5): EPEVTQTPSHQVTQMGQEVILRCVPISNHLYFYWYRQILGQKVEFLVSFYNNEISEKSEIFDDQFSVERPDGSNFTLKIRSTKLEDSAMYFCASYREGNQPQHFGDGTRLSIL.

This clone was found once. CDR3 sequence reads: CSASGRGRGTYNEQFF. CDR3 in DNA: TGCAGTGCTAGTGGCAGGGGGCGGGGGACCTACAATGAGCAGTTCTTC. This chain links TRBV20-1 with TRBJ2-1; D possibly corresponds to TRBD1 (8 bases). V lost 3 bases, J lost 2 bases, and 17 bases lay in between. The CDR3 contains 16 residues. In germline, CDR1 is DFQATT, CDR2 SNEGSKA (reference sequence).

The gene calls are TRBV5-1 and TRBJ2-5; TRBD2 is a possible D gene (7 bases). V lost 6 bases and J 4 bases, leaving 22 bases between the germline ends. This CDR3 has 16 amino acids. Germline lookup yields CDR1 SGHRS and CDR2 YFSETQ. The CDR3 DNA reads as TGCGCCAGCACCCTATATGGGACGGGGGGCGTAGAGACCCAGTACTTC. It yields the protein CASTLYGTGGVETQYF.

The chain employs TRBV2 and TRBJ2-7, with a tentative D call TRBD2 (6 bases). Between the trimmed V and J ends, which lost 7 bases and 4 bases, there was a span of 20 bases. This CDR3 spans 15 amino acids. CDR1 is SNHLY and CDR2 is FYNNEI in the germline V gene. CDR3 bases: TGTGCCAGCACTGTACAGGCTACGGGGGTTTACGAGCAGTACTTC. Its translation: CASTVQATGVYEQYF.

CDR3 sequence reads: CASRSASGDNEQFF. The CDR3 DNA sequence: TGTGCCAGCAGGTCGGCTAGCGGGGACAATGAGCAGTTCTTC. This chain links TRBV25-1 with TRBJ2-1; 9 bases line up with TRBD2. Trimming removed 6 bases from V and 5 bases from J; junction bases left unmatched: 5. The CDR3 loop spans 14 amino acids. The germline V gene has CDR1 MGHDK and CDR2 SYGVNS.

V usage is TRBV19 and J usage is TRBJ2-1; the match to TRBD1 covers 8 bases. This CDR3 is 17 amino acids long. The germline V gene has CDR1 LNHDA and CDR2 SQIVND (reference sequence). Germline trimming cut 2 bases from V and 7 bases from J; bases unmatched to any gene: 13. CDR3 sequence: CASSIPPGAGGTNEQFF. CDR3 coding DNA: TGTGCCAGTAGTATACCCCCCGGGGCAGGGGGCACGAATGAGCAGTTCTTC. Full variable domain (rest looked up from reference TRBV19 and TRBJ2-1): DGGITQSPKYLFRKEGQNVTLSCEQNLNHDAMYWYRQDPGQGLRLIYYSQIVNDFQKGDIAEGYSVSREKKESFPLTVTSAQKNPTAFYLCASSIPPGAGGTNEQFFGPGTRLTVL.

The chain employs TRBV10-3 and TRBJ2-1; 7 nucleotides align to TRBD1. Trimming cost V 6 bases and J 7 bases; bases outside gene matches: 15. The CDR3 sequence is 16 residues long. Germline V gives CDR1 ENHRY, CDR2 SYGVKD. Here the CDR3 reads CAIRVGTDVRINEQFF. The CDR3 nucleotides read TGTGCCATCAGGGTCGGGACAGACGTTCGTATTAATGAGCAGTTCTTC.

The V call is TRBV10-1, the J call TRBJ2-4; weak D call: TRBD2 (5 bases). Trimming removed 0 bases from V and 9 bases from J, with 9 bases in between. The CDR3 runs 13 residues. The germline V gene encodes CDR1 WNHNN and CDR2 SYGVQD (reference sequence). The CDR3 DNA follows: TGCGCCAGCAGTGAGTCCAGAAGCGGCATTCAGTACTTC. It encodes CASSESRSGIQYF.

V gene TRBV10-3 combines with J gene TRBJ1-2; D not resolved. The CDR3 extends over 12 amino acids. Trimming cost V 2 bases and J 6 bases, with 7 bases left between them. In germline, CDR1 is ENHRY, CDR2 SYGVKD. The CDR3 here is CAISETLDGYTF. The CDR3 nucleotides are TGTGCCATCAGTGAGACCCTGGATGGCTACACCTTC.

V is TRBV6-5 and J is TRBJ1-1, with D unclear. This CDR3 is built from 11 residues. V shed 7 bases and J shed 2 bases, with 5 bases lying between them. Germline V lookup: CDR1 MNHEY, CDR2 SVGAGI. The CDR3 DNA is TGTGCCAGCAAGATCAACACTGAAGCTTTCTTT. Translated: CASKINTEAFF.